This T cell receptor beta chain was found in a study of blood T cell repertoires in COVID-19. V shed 3 bases and J 4 bases; nucleotides not matched to a gene: 18. Germline lookup yields CDR1 LNHDA and CDR2 SQIVND (reference sequence). The CDR3 is made up of 19 amino acids. Assay used: immunoSEQ multiplex PCR; TCRdb lists only in-frame clones, some missing. The sample yields some 220,000 clones, about 80% seen once. The study recruited people aged 18 to 89 years across 24 US areas. The sequenced material came from PBMCs or T cells enriched from blood (not recorded which). The receptor was isolated from a woman aged 40 to 50 with acute COVID-19. This chain joins TRBV19 and TRBJ1-5; 7 bases are shared with TRBD1. The CDR3 region is CASSIQKIQGIIGNQPQHF. Here the CDR3 DNA reads TGTGCCAGTAGTATCCAGAAGATACAGGGGATTATAGGGAATCAGCCCCAGCATTTT. Looking up the rest from reference TRBV19 and TRBJ1-5 gives the full variable domain: DGGITQSPKYLFRKEGQNVTLSCEQNLNHDAMYWYRQDPGQGLRLIYYSQIVNDFQKGDIAEGYSVSREKKESFPLTVTSAQKNPTAFYLCASSIQKIQGIIGNQPQHFGDGTRLSIL.